This T cell receptor beta chain appears in the sequencing data of a study of blood T cells in healthy people across ages. In its sample, this clonotype was seen a few times. The junction and the germline gene differ at one end; a read error may be behind it. Germline CDR1 reads SQVTM; CDR2 reads ANQGSEA. This CDR3 spans 13 amino acids. The second PCR ran 7 to 11 cycles with a sample-barcoded 5' primer and J-beta primers. MiXCR was run by TCRdb on the 5' RACE reads, yielding one entry per CDR3 protein. The data show around 1,000,000 distinct CDR3 sequences, 20% to 25% seen once. These data were also filed under a second study, of T cells of mothers and their children.

The sequenced sample was blood. The chain recombines TRBV29-1 with TRBJ1-1, with D possibly TRBD1 on 6 matching bases. The receptor comes from a girl under 10 years old in good health. CDR3 nucleotides: TGCAGCGTGGGATCAGGGGTGAAGACTGAAGCTTTCTTT. This encodes CSVGSGVKTEAFF.